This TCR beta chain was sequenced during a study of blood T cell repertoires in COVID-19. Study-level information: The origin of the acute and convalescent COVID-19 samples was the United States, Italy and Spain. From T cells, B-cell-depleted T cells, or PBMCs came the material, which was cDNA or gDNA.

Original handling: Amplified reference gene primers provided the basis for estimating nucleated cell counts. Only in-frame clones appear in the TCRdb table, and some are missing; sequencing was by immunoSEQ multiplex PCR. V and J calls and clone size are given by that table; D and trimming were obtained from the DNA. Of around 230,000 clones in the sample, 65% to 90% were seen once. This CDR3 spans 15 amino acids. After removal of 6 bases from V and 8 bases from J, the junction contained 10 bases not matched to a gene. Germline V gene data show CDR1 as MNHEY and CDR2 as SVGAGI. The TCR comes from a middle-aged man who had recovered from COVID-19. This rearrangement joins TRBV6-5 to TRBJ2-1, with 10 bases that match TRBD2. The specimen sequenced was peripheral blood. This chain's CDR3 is CASRGPAGGPDEQFF. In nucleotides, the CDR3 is TGTGCCAGCAGGGGCCCAGCGGGGGGGCCCGATGAGCAGTTCTTC.